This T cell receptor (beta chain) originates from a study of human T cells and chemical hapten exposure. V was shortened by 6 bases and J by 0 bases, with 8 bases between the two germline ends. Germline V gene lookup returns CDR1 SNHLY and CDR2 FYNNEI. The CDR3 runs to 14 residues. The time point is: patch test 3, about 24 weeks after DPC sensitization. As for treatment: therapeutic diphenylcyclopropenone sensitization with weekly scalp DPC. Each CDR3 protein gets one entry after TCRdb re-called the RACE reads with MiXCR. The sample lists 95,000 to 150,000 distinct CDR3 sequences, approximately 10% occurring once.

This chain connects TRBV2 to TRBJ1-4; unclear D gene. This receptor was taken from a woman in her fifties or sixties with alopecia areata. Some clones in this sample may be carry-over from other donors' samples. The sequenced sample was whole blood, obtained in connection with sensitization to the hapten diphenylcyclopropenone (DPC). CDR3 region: CASRTTATNEKLFF. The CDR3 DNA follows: TGTGCCAGCAGAACGACGGCAACTAATGAAAAACTGTTTTTT.